These 28 T cell receptor beta chains came from one sample sequenced in a study of shared clonotypes between healthy human individuals. Sequenced by immunoSEQ multiplex PCR; TCRdb stores in-frame clones only, minus some. The sample consists of about 2.2 million clones, over 85% of them appearing once. Terminally differentiated effector memory CD45RA+ cells were left out of the naive CD8 fraction, which was CD45RO-negative and positively selected for CCR7. The material sequenced was naive CD8+ T cells from PBMCs. The receptors were sampled from a man aged 18 to 35 in good health. Some clones in this sample may be carry-over from other donors' samples.

The rearrangement joins TRBV11-3 to TRBJ2-2; D might be TRBD2 (5 bases). Germline V gives CDR1 SGHNT, CDR2 YENEEA. Trimming removed 5 bases from V and 7 bases from J, with 11 bases in between. The CDR3 consists of 13 residues. The CDR3 DNA sequence: TGTGCCAGCAGCCTAGCCGGGGTCGGGGAGCTGTTTTTT. Amino acid sequence: CASSLAGVGELFF.

This chain connects TRBV27 to TRBJ2-7, with a weak D call TRBD2 (6 bases). Germline CDR1 MNHEY, CDR2 SMNVEV (reference sequence). Deletions cut 7 bases from V and 0 bases from J, with 19 bases between. The CDR3 runs to 16 residues. The CDR3 spells CASIKRAGLSSYEQYF. Here the CDR3 DNA reads TGTGCCAGCATCAAAAGAGCGGGCCTTAGCTCCTACGAGCAGTACTTC.

The V call is TRBV5-1, the J call TRBJ2-4; 8 bases map to TRBD1. Trimming took 3 bases from V and 0 from J; bases not matched to a gene: 5. The CDR3 spans 16 residues. Germline V lookup: CDR1 SGHRS, CDR2 YFSETQ. CDR3 DNA: TGCGCCAGCAGCTGGGGGACAGGAGTAGCCAAAAACATTCAGTACTTC. Protein sequence: CASSWGTGVAKNIQYF.

DNA for the CDR3: TGTGCCAGCAGTGAACGGGTCGTGGAGACCCAGTACTTC. Encoded protein: CASSERVVETQYF. This chain uses TRBV2 with TRBJ2-5; D remains unclear. The germline V gene has CDR1 SNHLY and CDR2 FYNNEI. This CDR3 has 13 amino acids. V was cut by 2 bases and J by 5 bases, with 9 bases left in between.

This chain links TRBV13 with TRBJ2-3; 9 bases are shared with TRBD1. This CDR3 region has 15 residues. V lost 6 bases and J lost 6; bases outside the gene matches: 10. The V gene's germline CDR1 is PRHDT and CDR2 FYEKMQ (reference sequence). The chain's CDR3 is CASRKTPGQGDTQYF. CDR3 DNA sequence: TGTGCCAGCAGAAAGACTCCGGGACAGGGCGATACGCAGTATTTT.

J is TRBJ2-2 and V is TRBV6-4; D possibly corresponds to TRBD2 (6 bases). Germline V gene lookup returns CDR1 MRHNA and CDR2 SNTAGT. Trimming took off 4 bases at V and 4 bases at J, with 19 bases between the two ends. This CDR3 spans 17 amino acids. The CDR3 DNA reads as TGTGCCAGCAGTGGGCCCCGGGGGACGCCTTGCACCGGGGAGCTGTTTTTT. It codes for CASSGPRGTPCTGELFF.

The V and J genes are TRBV7-9 and TRBJ1-2; TRBD1 is a possible D gene (5 bases). This CDR3 is built from 16 residues. Trimming took 5 bases from V and 6 from J, leaving 22 bases between them. Germline V gives CDR1 SEHNR, CDR2 FQNEAQ (reference sequence). The CDR3 nucleotides are TGTGCCAGCAGCGACCTTCGCTCCCGGGGGGTAGATGGCTACACCTTC. It codes for CASSDLRSRGVDGYTF.

This chain joins TRBV9 and TRBJ2-1; D call uncertain. The CDR3 is 15 amino acids. CDR1 SGDLS and CDR2 YYNGEE come from the germline V gene. Trimming left V 1 base short and J 9 bases short, with 17 bases between. CDR3 amino acids: CASSVMASPSFEQFF. The CDR3 DNA follows: TGTGCCAGCAGCGTAATGGCTAGTCCCTCCTTTGAGCAGTTCTTC.

The chain joins TRBV7-7 to TRBJ2-3; 7 nucleotides align to TRBD1. Trimming removed 4 bases from V and 5 bases from J; junction bases left unmatched: 15. CDR1 is SSHAT, CDR2 FNYEAQ, per germline (reference sequence). The CDR3 is made up of 17 amino acids. The CDR3 region is CASSSVTGVGSGDTQYF. Written as DNA, the CDR3 is TGTGCCAGCAGCTCCGTTACAGGGGTTGGGTCGGGAGATACGCAGTATTTT.

In DNA, the CDR3 is TGTGCCAGCAGTGGGTGGACAGCTAAGGAAGGCTACACCTTC. Translating gives CASSGWTAKEGYTF. V usage is TRBV25-1 and J usage is TRBJ1-2, with D possibly matching TRBD1 (6 bases). The CDR3 extends over 14 amino acids. The V and J ends lost 4 bases and 8 bases respectively, with 17 bases between them. Germline assignment: CDR1 MGHDK and CDR2 SYGVNS.

V usage is TRBV11-2 and J usage is TRBJ1-1; a weak D match, TRBD1 (6 bases). V lost 1 base and J lost 1, with 10 bases in between. Germline V gene lookup returns CDR1 SGHAT and CDR2 FQNNGV. The CDR3 has 15 residues. CDR3 amino acids: CASSLARGGNTEAFF. As DNA, the CDR3 is TGTGCCAGCAGCTTAGCCCGAGGGGGGAACACTGAAGCTTTCTTT.

The V gene is TRBV4-3, the J gene TRBJ2-7; D is possibly TRBD2 (5 bases). The CDR3 has 16 amino acids. Per the germline V gene, CDR1 is LGHNA and CDR2 is YSLEER. V was cut by 0 bases and J by 0 bases, with 12 bases left in between. This CDR3 is CASSQDFSESSYEQYF. CDR3 DNA: TGCGCCAGCAGCCAAGATTTTAGCGAAAGCTCCTACGAGCAGTACTTC.

The CDR3 protein is CASSPHYGQGWDEQFF. CDR3 in DNA: TGTGCCAGCAGCCCACACTATGGACAGGGTTGGGATGAGCAGTTCTTC. J is TRBJ2-1 and V is TRBV11-2, with 8 bases matching TRBD1. Germline V CDR1 and CDR2: SGHAT, FQNNGV. V lost 5 bases and J lost 8; bases outside the gene matches: 14. The CDR3 contains 16 residues.

The chain recombines TRBV27 with TRBJ2-7, with 9 nucleotides matching TRBD1. V lost 6 bases to trimming and J lost 2 bases; unmatched junction nucleotides: 8. The V gene's germline CDR1 is MNHEY and CDR2 SMNVEV (reference sequence). The CDR3 spans 15 residues. This CDR3 is CASRMGQGITYEQYF. In DNA, the CDR3 is TGTGCCAGCAGAATGGGACAGGGCATCACCTACGAGCAGTACTTC.

This chain joins TRBV29-1 and TRBJ1-2; 8 bases are shared with TRBD1. The V and J ends lost 6 bases and 6 bases, in that order; junction bases with no gene match: 9. Per the germline V gene, CDR1 is SQVTM and CDR2 is ANQGSEA. This CDR3 region has 13 residues. CDR3 nucleotides: TGCAGCGTGCCCGGGACAGGCATAAATGGCTACACCTTC. Translation: CSVPGTGINGYTF. Filled out from reference TRBV29-1 and TRBJ1-2, the complete variable domain reads SAVISQKPSRDICQRGTSLTIQCQVDSQVTMMFWYRQQPGQSLTLIATANQGSEATYESGFVIDKFPISRPNLTFSTLTVSNMSPEDSSIYLCSVPGTGINGYTFGSGTRLTVV.

V is TRBV9 and J is TRBJ2-1; 9 nucleotides agree with TRBD2. This CDR3 spans 18 amino acids. The J segment lost 0 bases and the V segment lost 4 bases, leaving 11 bases of the junction unmatched. Germline assignment: CDR1 SGDLS and CDR2 YYNGEE. CDR3 in DNA: TGTGCCAGCAGCCCCGACCCCCTAGCGGGGAGCTCCTACAATGAGCAGTTCTTC. Protein sequence: CASSPDPLAGSSYNEQFF.

This chain connects TRBV5-5 to TRBJ2-7, with a weak D call TRBD1 (6 bases). Germline CDR1 and CDR2: SGHKS and YYEKEE (reference sequence). V was cut by 4 bases and J by 6 bases, with 17 bases left in between. This CDR3 has 14 amino acids. CDR3 bases: TGTGCCAGCAGCCATCCCGACAGGCCCGTCGAGCAGTACTTC. Translating gives CASSHPDRPVEQYF.

The chain carries TRBV7-9 and TRBJ1-1, with D maybe TRBD1 (5 bases). This CDR3 spans 13 amino acids. The germline V gene has CDR1 SEHNR and CDR2 FQNEAQ (reference sequence). Trimming took 5 bases from V and 5 from J, leaving 12 bases between them. The CDR3 region is CASSDVWGTEAFF. The CDR3 DNA is TGTGCCAGCAGCGATGTTTGGGGGACTGAAGCTTTCTTT.

J is TRBJ2-1 and V is TRBV19; TRBD2 matches at 8 bases. There are 15 residues in the CDR3. CDR1 LNHDA and CDR2 SQIVND come from the germline V gene (reference sequence). Germline trimming cut 4 bases from V and 6 bases from J; bases unmatched to any gene: 8. In DNA form, the CDR3 reads TGTGCCAGTAGTAATGGACCGGGAGGGCCCAATGAGCAGTTCTTC. It specifies CASSNGPGGPNEQFF.

As regards this clone: Other DNA sequences in this specimen translate into the identical CDR3. The chain employs TRBV6-5 and TRBJ2-7; D uncertain. Trimming took off 0 bases at V and 7 bases at J, with 7 bases between the two ends. The CDR3 extends over 12 amino acids. Germline CDR1 reads MNHEY; CDR2 reads SVGAGI. The CDR3, as DNA: TGTGCCAGCAGTTACTCCCTTGGGGAGCAGTACTTC. Translated, it gives CASSYSLGEQYF.

This chain connects TRBV7-9 to TRBJ2-1, with D hard to call. Per the germline V gene, CDR1 is SEHNR and CDR2 is FQNEAQ (reference sequence). The CDR3 runs 12 residues. V lost 1 base and J 9 bases, leaving 7 bases between the germline ends. The CDR3 region is CASSLGFSEQFF. CDR3 DNA sequence: TGTGCCAGCAGCTTAGGCTTCTCTGAGCAGTTCTTC.

The chain is built from TRBV30 and TRBJ2-2; TRBD2 matches at 10 bases. Unmatched junction bases numbered 7, after V lost 3 bases and J lost 3 bases. Germline V gene sequence: CDR1 GTSNPN, CDR2 SVGIG (reference sequence). CDR3 length: 16 residues. CDR3 nucleotide sequence: TGTGCCTGGAGCCGTGGGACTAGCGTACACACCGGGGAGCTGTTTTTT. Translated, it gives CAWSRGTSVHTGELFF.

This CDR3 is CASSISQGILETQYF. The CDR3 DNA is TGTGCCAGCAGCATCAGCCAGGGTATCTTGGAGACCCAGTACTTC. This chain connects TRBV5-6 to TRBJ2-5, with D possibly matching TRBD1 (5 bases). V was shortened by 4 bases and J by 5 bases, with 18 bases between the two germline ends. There are 15 residues in the CDR3. Germline loops: CDR1 SGHDT, CDR2 YYEEEE. The complete variable domain, with remaining parts taken from reference TRBV5-6 and TRBJ2-5, reads DAGVTQSPTHLIKTRGQQVTLRCSPKSGHDTVSWYQQALGQGPQFIFQYYEEEERQRGNFPDRFSGHQFPNYSSELNVNALLLGDSALYLCASSISQGILETQYFGPGTRLLVL.

The chain carries TRBV27 and TRBJ1-1, with D possibly matching TRBD1 (6 bases). Germline V gene data show CDR1 as MNHEY and CDR2 as SMNVEV (reference sequence). Trimming left V 6 bases short and J 2 bases short, with 13 bases between. The CDR3 contains 14 residues. The CDR3 DNA is TGTGCCAGCAGAAATAGACAGGTAAACACTGAAGCTTTCTTT. It translates to CASRNRQVNTEAFF.

As for this clone: Other DNA sequences from this sample encode an identical CDR3 as well. This chain joins TRBV6-5 and TRBJ2-2; D is undetermined. The V and J ends lost 0 bases and 2 bases respectively, with 7 bases between them. Germline V gives CDR1 MNHEY, CDR2 SVGAGI. The CDR3 is 15 amino acids. The CDR3 nucleotides are TGTGCCAGCAGTTACTCGGCCCCCAACACCGGGGAGCTGTTTTTT. Amino acids: CASSYSAPNTGELFF.

This chain uses TRBV2 with TRBJ1-2; 12 nucleotides line up with TRBD1. V lost 8 bases to trimming and J lost 8 bases; unmatched junction nucleotides: 12. The CDR3 loop spans 15 amino acids. Germline CDR1 reads SNHLY; CDR2 reads FYNNEI. The CDR3 sequence is CASLKKGQGAGGYTF. DNA for the CDR3: TGTGCCAGCCTAAAAAAGGGACAGGGGGCCGGGGGCTACACCTTC.

V usage is TRBV9 and J usage is TRBJ1-1; D gene unclear. Germline lookup yields CDR1 SGDLS and CDR2 YYNGEE. Between the trimmed V and J ends, which lost 5 bases and 0 bases, there was a span of 8 bases. CDR3 length: 13 residues. CDR3: CASRDSMNTEAFF. The CDR3 region has the DNA TGTGCCAGCAGAGATTCCATGAACACTGAAGCTTTCTTT. The variable domain in full, with the rest retrieved from reference TRBV9 and TRBJ1-1, is DSGVTQTPKHLITATGQRVTLRCSPRSGDLSVYWYQQSLDQGLQFLIQYYNGEERAKGNILERFSAQQFPDLHSELNLSSLELGDSALYFCASRDSMNTEAFFGQGTRLTVV.

The chain uses TRBV5-1 and TRBJ1-4; perhaps TRBD1 as D (6 bases). Germline V lookup: CDR1 SGHRS, CDR2 YFSETQ. The CDR3 is made up of 15 amino acids. V dropped 4 bases and J dropped 0 bases, with 10 bases sitting between them. This chain's CDR3 is CASSPGDATNEKLFF. The CDR3 DNA is TGCGCCAGCAGCCCAGGGGATGCAACTAATGAAAAACTGTTTTTT.